Listed below are T cell receptor beta chains from one sample, sequenced in a study of blood T cell repertoires in COVID-19. The assay was immunoSEQ multiplex PCR, and TCRdb's table has in-frame clones only and misses some. This sample yields about 310,000 clones, of which roughly 88% are seen a single time; 2.2% belongs to the top ten. Sequenced input: PBMCs or T cells enriched from blood (not recorded which). These receptors were taken from a man aged 25-45 years who had recovered from COVID-19. Both conserved end residues are part of each CDR3. D genes are given only for firm matches. Some rows have no size entry. The others give once, few or many, or a class for an expanded clone.

cdr3_nt: TGCGCCAGCAGCTTGGAGGCGGGGGGAGGCGCAGATACGCAGTATTTT
cdr3_aa: CASSLEAGGGADTQYF
clone_size: -
d_call: TRBD2
j_call: TRBJ2-3
v_call: TRBV5-1
cdr3_length: 16

cdr3_nt: TGTGCCAGCAGTTTTCCGGGGGACTATGGCTACACCTTC
cdr3_aa: CASSFPGDYGYTF
clone_size: -
d_call: -
j_call: TRBJ1-2
v_call: TRBV12-3/TRBV12-4
cdr3_length: 13

cdr3_nt: TGTGCCAGCAGCTTAGTCGCTAGCGGGGGGGCTTACTACGAGCAGTACTTC
cdr3_aa: CASSLVASGGAYYEQYF
clone_size: -
d_call: TRBD2
j_call: TRBJ2-7
v_call: TRBV11-2
cdr3_length: 17

cdr3_nt: TGTGCCAGCAGCCAGGCCTTAGGGGAAATAGCCATATATTTT
cdr3_aa: CASSQALGEIAIYF
clone_size: -
d_call: -
j_call: TRBJ1-3
v_call: TRBV6-5
cdr3_length: 14

cdr3_nt: TGTGCCAGCAGTTTACCAAAACAGGGTGGGGGCACTGAAGCTTTCTTT
cdr3_aa: CASSLPKQGGGTEAFF
clone_size: -
d_call: -
j_call: TRBJ1-1
v_call: TRBV27
cdr3_length: 16

cdr3_nt: TGTGCCAGCACCCCCGACGGGTACCCGGGGGAGCAGTACTTC
cdr3_aa: CASTPDGYPGEQYF
clone_size: -
d_call: -
j_call: TRBJ2-7
v_call: TRBV9
cdr3_length: 14

cdr3_nt: TGTGCCAGCAGCTCGACAGCTTTAAACACTGAAGCTTTCTTT
cdr3_aa: CASSSTALNTEAFF
clone_size: -
d_call: -
j_call: TRBJ1-1
v_call: TRBV7-3
cdr3_length: 14

cdr3_nt: TGTGCCAGTAGTATAAACAAGAACTATGGCTACACCTTC
cdr3_aa: CASSINKNYGYTF
clone_size: -
d_call: -
j_call: TRBJ1-2
v_call: TRBV19
cdr3_length: 13

cdr3_nt: TGTGCCAGCAGCCCCGGGACTAGCGGGTACAATGAGCAGTTCTTC
cdr3_aa: CASSPGTSGYNEQFF
clone_size: -
d_call: TRBD2
j_call: TRBJ2-1
v_call: TRBV3-1/TRBV3-2
cdr3_length: 15

cdr3_nt: TGTGCCAGCAGCGAGCTTCGTTTTCGGGATCAGCCCCAGCATTTT
cdr3_aa: CASSELRFRDQPQHF
clone_size: -
d_call: -
j_call: TRBJ1-5
v_call: TRBV5-6
cdr3_length: 15

cdr3_nt: TGTGCCAGCAGCTTAGCCCACAGAACCGGGGAGCTGTTTTTT
cdr3_aa: CASSLAHRTGELFF
clone_size: -
d_call: -
j_call: TRBJ2-2
v_call: TRBV7-2
cdr3_length: 14

cdr3_nt: TGTGCCAGCAGGCGGACAGGGGACTCCTACGAGCAGTACTTC
cdr3_aa: CASRRTGDSYEQYF
clone_size: -
d_call: TRBD1
j_call: TRBJ2-7
v_call: TRBV3-1/TRBV3-2
cdr3_length: 14

cdr3_nt: TGCGCCAGCAGCCCCCAGAGGACAGTTCTATTCTATGGCTACACCTTC
cdr3_aa: CASSPQRTVLFYGYTF
clone_size: -
d_call: -
j_call: TRBJ1-2
v_call: TRBV4-1
cdr3_length: 16

cdr3_nt: TGCGCCAGCAGCCGAGGACAACTAAATGAAAAACTGTTTTTT
cdr3_aa: CASSRGQLNEKLFF
clone_size: few
d_call: -
j_call: TRBJ1-4
v_call: TRBV4-1
cdr3_length: 14

cdr3_nt: TGTGCCATCAGTGGAGGCCCGACAGGGTATAGTGAAGCTTTCTTT
cdr3_aa: CAISGGPTGYSEAFF
clone_size: once
d_call: TRBD1
j_call: TRBJ1-1
v_call: TRBV10-3
cdr3_length: 15

cdr3_nt: TGTGCCAGCAGCGCCCGGGACAGGGGGCCTTACGAGCAGTACTTC
cdr3_aa: CASSARDRGPYEQYF
clone_size: -
d_call: TRBD1
j_call: TRBJ2-7
v_call: TRBV9
cdr3_length: 15

cdr3_nt: TGTGCCAGCAGCGTAGGTTCATTGAATTCACCCCTCCACTTT
cdr3_aa: CASSVGSLNSPLHF
clone_size: -
d_call: -
j_call: TRBJ1-6
v_call: TRBV9
cdr3_length: 14

cdr3_nt: TGTGCCAGCAGCTTGGAGCACAGGGGGCTGGAGACCCAGTACTTC
cdr3_aa: CASSLEHRGLETQYF
clone_size: -
d_call: TRBD1
j_call: TRBJ2-5
v_call: TRBV5-4
cdr3_length: 15

cdr3_nt: TGTGCCAGCAGCCAAGATTGGAGGGCCCAGACTCTTAATTTCTACAATGAGCAGTTCTTC
cdr3_aa: CASSQDWRAQTLNFYNEQFF
clone_size: -
d_call: -
j_call: TRBJ2-1
v_call: TRBV3-1/TRBV3-2
cdr3_length: 20

cdr3_nt: TGCAGCACCACAGGGGTGGGGCAAGAGACCCAGTACTTC
cdr3_aa: CSTTGVGQETQYF
clone_size: -
d_call: TRBD1
j_call: TRBJ2-5
v_call: TRBV29-1
cdr3_length: 13

cdr3_nt: TGTGCCAGCAGTTTACAGACAGGGTTGGATGGCTACACCTTC
cdr3_aa: CASSLQTGLDGYTF
clone_size: -
d_call: TRBD1
j_call: TRBJ1-2
v_call: TRBV27
cdr3_length: 14

cdr3_nt: TGTGCCAGTAGTATCGGGACAGGGGGATACTATGGCTACACCTTC
cdr3_aa: CASSIGTGGYYGYTF
clone_size: -
d_call: TRBD1
j_call: TRBJ1-2
v_call: TRBV19
cdr3_length: 15

cdr3_nt: TGTGCCATCAATAAACAGGGGGTGAACACTGAAGCTTTCTTT
cdr3_aa: CAINKQGVNTEAFF
clone_size: -
d_call: TRBD1
j_call: TRBJ1-1
v_call: TRBV10-3
cdr3_length: 14

cdr3_nt: TGTGCCAGCAGCTCCCTTTTGACAGGGTCCTCACCCCTCCACTTT
cdr3_aa: CASSSLLTGSSPLHF
clone_size: -
d_call: TRBD1
j_call: TRBJ1-6
v_call: TRBV5-6
cdr3_length: 15

cdr3_nt: TGTGCCAGCAGCTCCCCGGGACAGGGGACAGATACGCAGTATTTT
cdr3_aa: CASSSPGQGTDTQYF
clone_size: -
d_call: TRBD1
j_call: TRBJ2-3
v_call: TRBV5-4
cdr3_length: 15

cdr3_nt: TGCGCCAGCAGCCCAGGGGGCGCGGAAGAGACCCAGTACTTC
cdr3_aa: CASSPGGAEETQYF
clone_size: once
d_call: TRBD1
j_call: TRBJ2-5
v_call: TRBV5-1
cdr3_length: 14

cdr3_nt: TGTGCCAGCAACAACAGGTTCAATCAGCCCCAGCATTTT
cdr3_aa: CASNNRFNQPQHF
clone_size: once
d_call: -
j_call: TRBJ1-5
v_call: TRBV28
cdr3_length: 13

cdr3_nt: TGCGCCAGCAGCCAAGATTTTTCTGGGCCCTACGAGCAGTACTTC
cdr3_aa: CASSQDFSGPYEQYF
clone_size: -
d_call: -
j_call: TRBJ2-7
v_call: TRBV4-1
cdr3_length: 15

cdr3_nt: TGTGCCTGGACCATCGACAGGGGCTACGAGCAGTACTTC
cdr3_aa: CAWTIDRGYEQYF
clone_size: -
d_call: TRBD1
j_call: TRBJ2-7
v_call: TRBV30
cdr3_length: 13

cdr3_nt: TGTGCCAGCAGCTCTAGGGGACAGGGTTTTATTTACACCTTC
cdr3_aa: CASSSRGQGFIYTF
clone_size: once
d_call: TRBD1
j_call: TRBJ1-2
v_call: TRBV7-3
cdr3_length: 14

cdr3_nt: TGTGCCAGCAGCCCAGCCGGGACAGGACCTTACGAGCAGTACTTC
cdr3_aa: CASSPAGTGPYEQYF
clone_size: -
d_call: TRBD1
j_call: TRBJ2-7
v_call: TRBV13
cdr3_length: 15

cdr3_nt: TGTGCCAGCAGCTTGGAACAAGATAATGAAAAACTGTTTTTT
cdr3_aa: CASSLEQDNEKLFF
clone_size: -
d_call: -
j_call: TRBJ1-4
v_call: TRBV5-4
cdr3_length: 14

cdr3_nt: TGTGCCAGCAGCTCTCGACAGGGGCTAATGAACACTGAAGCTTTCTTT
cdr3_aa: CASSSRQGLMNTEAFF
clone_size: -
d_call: TRBD1
j_call: TRBJ1-1
v_call: TRBV7-3
cdr3_length: 16

cdr3_nt: TGTGCCAGTAGTACCTTGACAGGCGCCGTGGGAAACACCATATATTTT
cdr3_aa: CASSTLTGAVGNTIYF
clone_size: -
d_call: -
j_call: TRBJ1-3
v_call: TRBV19
cdr3_length: 16

cdr3_nt: TGTGCCAGCAGTTTAACCCCGGGATCTGAAGCTTTCTTT
cdr3_aa: CASSLTPGSEAFF
clone_size: -
d_call: -
j_call: TRBJ1-1
v_call: TRBV12-3/TRBV12-4
cdr3_length: 13

cdr3_nt: TGTGCCAGCAGCCGAAGACACAACGAGCAGTACTTC
cdr3_aa: CASSRRHNEQYF
clone_size: -
d_call: -
j_call: TRBJ2-7
v_call: TRBV3-1/TRBV3-2
cdr3_length: 12

cdr3_nt: TGTGCCAGCAGTTACGGGGAGGAGCAGTACTTC
cdr3_aa: CASSYGEEQYF
clone_size: -
d_call: -
j_call: TRBJ2-7
v_call: TRBV6-5
cdr3_length: 11

cdr3_nt: TGTGCCTGGAGTGTCGGGGGGAAGTTGGGTGGCTACACCTTC
cdr3_aa: CAWSVGGKLGGYTF
clone_size: -
d_call: -
j_call: TRBJ1-2
v_call: TRBV30
cdr3_length: 14

cdr3_nt: TGCGCCAGCAGCAGGGGATGGAACTATGGCTACACCTTC
cdr3_aa: CASSRGWNYGYTF
clone_size: -
d_call: -
j_call: TRBJ1-2
v_call: TRBV5-1
cdr3_length: 13

cdr3_nt: TGTGCCAGCAGCGTAGGACAGGGAGGTAACTATGGCTACACCTTC
cdr3_aa: CASSVGQGGNYGYTF
clone_size: -
d_call: TRBD1
j_call: TRBJ1-2
v_call: TRBV9
cdr3_length: 15

cdr3_nt: TGTGCCAGCCTCTCCTACCGGGCGGGGGGGCCTAGGGTGATTAATGAGCAGTTCTTC
cdr3_aa: CASLSYRAGGPRVINEQFF
clone_size: -
d_call: TRBD2
j_call: TRBJ2-1
v_call: TRBV11-2
cdr3_length: 19

cdr3_nt: TGTGCCAGCAGTGAAAGCGGGACAGGAGGCGAGCAGTACTTC
cdr3_aa: CASSESGTGGEQYF
clone_size: few
d_call: -
j_call: TRBJ2-7
v_call: TRBV2
cdr3_length: 14

cdr3_nt: TGTGCCAGTACCCTTTCCGGGGGGCCCACAGATACGCAGTATTTT
cdr3_aa: CASTLSGGPTDTQYF
clone_size: -
d_call: -
j_call: TRBJ2-3
v_call: TRBV2
cdr3_length: 15

cdr3_nt: TGTGCCAGCAGCCCCGTCCCGGGACAGGGAAAGGATGGCTACACCTTC
cdr3_aa: CASSPVPGQGKDGYTF
clone_size: -
d_call: TRBD1
j_call: TRBJ1-2
v_call: TRBV5-4
cdr3_length: 16

cdr3_nt: TGTGCCATCAGTGGAACGGCGGGGGGGCAGTACAATGAGCAGTTCTTC
cdr3_aa: CAISGTAGGQYNEQFF
clone_size: -
d_call: TRBD2
j_call: TRBJ2-1
v_call: TRBV10-3
cdr3_length: 16

cdr3_nt: TGTGCCAGCAGCTTGTTACAGGGTGAAGCTTTCTTT
cdr3_aa: CASSLLQGEAFF
clone_size: -
d_call: -
j_call: TRBJ1-1
v_call: TRBV7-8
cdr3_length: 12

cdr3_nt: TGTGCCACCAGCAGAGATTGGAGGACAGCTGGAAACACCATATATTTT
cdr3_aa: CATSRDWRTAGNTIYF
clone_size: -
d_call: -
j_call: TRBJ1-3
v_call: TRBV15
cdr3_length: 16

cdr3_nt: TGTGCCAGCAGCTTAGGGGGAGTGAATGAAAAACTGTTTTTT
cdr3_aa: CASSLGGVNEKLFF
clone_size: once
d_call: -
j_call: TRBJ1-4
v_call: TRBV7-9
cdr3_length: 14

cdr3_nt: TGTGCCAGTAGTATAGTTGGGCAGCAAGAGACCCAGTACTTC
cdr3_aa: CASSIVGQQETQYF
clone_size: -
d_call: -
j_call: TRBJ2-5
v_call: TRBV19
cdr3_length: 14

cdr3_nt: TGTGCCAGCAGCGTAGGGACATCGAACACTGAAGCTTTCTTT
cdr3_aa: CASSVGTSNTEAFF
clone_size: -
d_call: -
j_call: TRBJ1-1
v_call: TRBV9
cdr3_length: 14

cdr3_nt: TGTGCCAGCAACGGGGGGCGTTCCTACGAGCAGTACTTC
cdr3_aa: CASNGGRSYEQYF
clone_size: -
d_call: -
j_call: TRBJ2-7
v_call: TRBV28
cdr3_length: 13

cdr3_nt: TGTGCCACCAGTGACCCAGGGACTAGCGGGGGGGCCCGGATGGATGAGCAGTTCTTC
cdr3_aa: CATSDPGTSGGARMDEQFF
clone_size: -
d_call: TRBD2
j_call: TRBJ2-1
v_call: TRBV24-1
cdr3_length: 19

cdr3_nt: TGCGCCAGCAGCCAATGGACAGGGGGCGGGGAGACCCAGTACTTC
cdr3_aa: CASSQWTGGGETQYF
clone_size: -
d_call: TRBD1
j_call: TRBJ2-5
v_call: TRBV4-1
cdr3_length: 15

cdr3_nt: TGTGCCAGCAGCCAGGGCGTACAGGGGTACACTGAAGCTTTCTTT
cdr3_aa: CASSQGVQGYTEAFF
clone_size: -
d_call: TRBD1
j_call: TRBJ1-1
v_call: TRBV4-2
cdr3_length: 15